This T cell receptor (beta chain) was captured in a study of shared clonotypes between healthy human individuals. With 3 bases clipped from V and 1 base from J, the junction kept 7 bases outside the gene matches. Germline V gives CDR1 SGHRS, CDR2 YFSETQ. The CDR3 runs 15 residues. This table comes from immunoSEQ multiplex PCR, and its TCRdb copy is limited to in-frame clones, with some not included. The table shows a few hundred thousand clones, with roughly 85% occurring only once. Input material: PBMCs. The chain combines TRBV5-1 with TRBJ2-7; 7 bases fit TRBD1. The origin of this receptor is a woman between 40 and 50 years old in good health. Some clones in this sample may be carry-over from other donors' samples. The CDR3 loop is CASSWGTVWSYEQYF. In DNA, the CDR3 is TGCGCCAGCAGCTGGGGGACAGTTTGGTCCTACGAGCAGTACTTC.